What follows is one T cell receptor (beta chain) and its context. The antigen this receptor binds is unknown. No clone much larger than this one lies a single base away; base qualities are absent. For TCR Vbeta sequencing, memory CD4+ T cells were sorted ex vivo from the peripheral blood of narcolepsy patients and healthy controls. According to the germline V gene, CDR1 reads LGHNA and CDR2 reads YSLEER. From the cysteine up to the phenylalanine, the CDR3 has a length of 16 residues. The CDR3 DNA has 48 bases and is translated from base 1. Trimming removed 4 bases from V and 8 bases from J, leaving 21 bases between the germline ends. The entry originates in a study of T cells in narcolepsy (dated by TCRdb to 2016 to 2019). In the study overall: The study enrolled patients with narcolepsy type 1 or type 2 (NT1, NT2) together with healthy control donors. The study sought autoreactive T cells targeting hypocretin neuron self-antigens (hypocretin, TRIB2) in narcolepsy patients, using TCR Vbeta sequencing to track clonotypes in blood and CSF.

The library was built by means of the immunoSEQ multiplex PCR assay. TCRdb re-hosts the immuneACCESS table, in-frame sequences only. Its copies lack some clones; in the studies checked, an unresolved V gene accounts for under half of them, and the cause for the rest is not known. For this sample there are around 33,000 clones; about four fifths appear just once. The biggest ten clones account for about 2.5% of the sample. The study at large found these results: Certain blood memory CD4+ repertoires from patients and controls had no sequences that matched autoreactive T cell clones. According to the report, autoreactive clonotypes were detected serially in the blood of the same patients and of different patients, but not in healthy controls. Patients and controls had similar numbers of sequenced blood memory CD4+ clonotypes, with averages of approximately 40,000 in patients and some 35,000 in controls. Plots that compared CSF and blood CD4+ T cell clonotypes from the same patient highlighted HCRT-specific and TRIB2-specific autoreactive clonotypes.

Recombination linked TRBV4-3 to TRBJ2-4, with the D call perhaps TRBD1 or TRBD2, each one matching 7 bases. The specimen was CD45RA- memory CD4+ T cells from PBMCs. The cell subset or site label on this specimen signifies: memory T cells sorted ex vivo from peripheral blood. The receptor comes from a human donor with narcolepsy. The CDR3 sequence is CASSPSISQGGDIQYF. The nucleotides read TGCGCCAGCAGCCCAAGCATAAGTCAGGGGGGGGACATTCAGTACTTC.